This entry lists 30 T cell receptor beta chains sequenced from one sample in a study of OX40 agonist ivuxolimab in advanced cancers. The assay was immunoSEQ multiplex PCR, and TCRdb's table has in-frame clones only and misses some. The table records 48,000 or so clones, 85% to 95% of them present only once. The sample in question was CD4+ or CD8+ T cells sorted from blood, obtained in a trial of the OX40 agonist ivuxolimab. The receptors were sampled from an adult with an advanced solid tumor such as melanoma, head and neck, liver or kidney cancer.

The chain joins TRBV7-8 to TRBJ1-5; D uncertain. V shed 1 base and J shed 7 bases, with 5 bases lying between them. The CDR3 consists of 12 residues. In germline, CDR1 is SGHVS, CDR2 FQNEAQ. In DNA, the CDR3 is TGTGCCAGCAGCTTAGACTCCCAGCCCCAGCATTTT. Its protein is CASSLDSQPQHF.

The CDR3 sequence is CASSIAGLQETQYF. The CDR3 bases are TGTGCCAGTAGTATAGCGGGACTTCAAGAGACCCAGTACTTC. The rearrangement joins TRBV19 to TRBJ2-5, with D possibly TRBD2 on 6 matching bases. The CDR3 runs 14 residues. Germline V gene lookup returns CDR1 LNHDA and CDR2 SQIVND (reference sequence). V was clipped by 1 base and J by 2 bases, with 8 bases between them. Variable domain in full (rest from reference TRBV19 and TRBJ2-5): DGGITQSPKYLFRKEGQNVTLSCEQNLNHDAMYWYRQDPGQGLRLIYYSQIVNDFQKGDIAEGYSVSREKKESFPLTVTSAQKNPTAFYLCASSIAGLQETQYFGPGTRLLVL.

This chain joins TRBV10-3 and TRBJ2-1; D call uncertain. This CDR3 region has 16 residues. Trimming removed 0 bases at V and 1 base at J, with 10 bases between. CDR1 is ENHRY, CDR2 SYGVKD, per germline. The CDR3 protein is CAISESSANSYNEQFF. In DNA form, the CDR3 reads TGTGCCATCAGTGAGTCGTCGGCCAATTCCTACAATGAGCAGTTCTTC.

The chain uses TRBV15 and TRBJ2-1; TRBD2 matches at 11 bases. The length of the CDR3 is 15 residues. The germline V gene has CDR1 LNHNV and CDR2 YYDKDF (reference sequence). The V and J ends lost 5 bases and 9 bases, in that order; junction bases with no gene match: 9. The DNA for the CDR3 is TGTGCCACCAGCCTCGGGACTAGCGGACGTCGTGAGCAGTTCTTC. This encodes CATSLGTSGRREQFF.

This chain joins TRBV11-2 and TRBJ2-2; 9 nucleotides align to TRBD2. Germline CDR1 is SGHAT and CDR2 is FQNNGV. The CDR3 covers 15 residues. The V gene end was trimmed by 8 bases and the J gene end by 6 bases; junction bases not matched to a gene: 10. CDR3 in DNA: TGTGCCAGCCCCGGGCTAGCGGGAACAGCCGGGGAGCTGTTTTTT. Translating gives CASPGLAGTAGELFF.

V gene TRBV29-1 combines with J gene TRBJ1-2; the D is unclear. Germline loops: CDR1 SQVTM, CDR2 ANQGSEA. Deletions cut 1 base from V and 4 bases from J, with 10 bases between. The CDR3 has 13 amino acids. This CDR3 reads CSVEVEDSYGYTF. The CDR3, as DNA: TGCAGCGTTGAAGTGGAGGACTCCTATGGCTACACCTTC.

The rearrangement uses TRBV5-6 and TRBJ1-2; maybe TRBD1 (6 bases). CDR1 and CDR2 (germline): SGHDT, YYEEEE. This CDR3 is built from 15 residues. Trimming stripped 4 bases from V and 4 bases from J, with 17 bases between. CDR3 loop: CASSRTVDSSYGYTF. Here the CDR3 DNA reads TGTGCCAGCAGCCGAACCGTGGACAGTTCCTATGGCTACACCTTC.

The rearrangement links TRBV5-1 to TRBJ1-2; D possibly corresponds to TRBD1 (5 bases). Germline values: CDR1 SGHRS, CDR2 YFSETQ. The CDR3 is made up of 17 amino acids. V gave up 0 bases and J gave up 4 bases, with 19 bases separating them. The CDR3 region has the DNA TGCGCCAGCAGCTTGGTGGCAGGTGGGCAGGGCGCCTATGGCTACACCTTC. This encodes CASSLVAGGQGAYGYTF.

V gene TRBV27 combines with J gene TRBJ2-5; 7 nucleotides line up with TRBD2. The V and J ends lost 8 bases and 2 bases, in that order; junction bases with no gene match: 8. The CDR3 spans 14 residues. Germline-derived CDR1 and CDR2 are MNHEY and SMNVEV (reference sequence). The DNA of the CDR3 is TGTGCCAGCCTGAGCGGGGCGGGGCAAGAGACCCAGTACTTC. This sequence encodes CASLSGAGQETQYF.

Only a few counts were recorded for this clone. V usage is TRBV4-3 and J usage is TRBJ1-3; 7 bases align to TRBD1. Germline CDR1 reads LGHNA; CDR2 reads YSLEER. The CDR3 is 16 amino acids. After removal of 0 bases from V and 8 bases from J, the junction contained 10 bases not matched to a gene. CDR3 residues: CASSQDPRGAGHTIYF. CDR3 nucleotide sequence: TGCGCCAGCAGCCAAGATCCCAGGGGGGCAGGACACACCATATATTTT.

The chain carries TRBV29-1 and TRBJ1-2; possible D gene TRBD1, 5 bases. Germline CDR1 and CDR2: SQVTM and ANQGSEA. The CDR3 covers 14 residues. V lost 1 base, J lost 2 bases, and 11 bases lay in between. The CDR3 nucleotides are TGCAGCGTTGAAGCGACGGGACGCAACTATGGCTACACCTTC. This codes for CSVEATGRNYGYTF. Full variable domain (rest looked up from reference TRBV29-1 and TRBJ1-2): SAVISQKPSRDICQRGTSLTIQCQVDSQVTMMFWYRQQPGQSLTLIATANQGSEATYESGFVIDKFPISRPNLTFSTLTVSNMSPEDSSIYLCSVEATGRNYGYTFGSGTRLTVV.

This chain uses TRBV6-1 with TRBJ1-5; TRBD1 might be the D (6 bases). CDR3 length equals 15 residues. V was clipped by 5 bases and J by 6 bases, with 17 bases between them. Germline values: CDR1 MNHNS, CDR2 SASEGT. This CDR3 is CASSTRTVEGQPQHF. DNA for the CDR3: TGTGCCAGCAGTACAAGGACAGTTGAGGGTCAGCCCCAGCATTTT.

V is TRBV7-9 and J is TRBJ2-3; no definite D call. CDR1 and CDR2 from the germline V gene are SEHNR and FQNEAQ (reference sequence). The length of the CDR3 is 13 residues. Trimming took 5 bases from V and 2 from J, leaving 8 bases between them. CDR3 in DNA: TGTGCCAGCAGCCTGGACCACACAGATACGCAGTATTTT. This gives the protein CASSLDHTDTQYF.

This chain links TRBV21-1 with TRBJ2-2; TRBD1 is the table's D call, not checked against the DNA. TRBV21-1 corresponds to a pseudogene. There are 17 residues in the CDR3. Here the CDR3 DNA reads TGTGCCAGCAGAGAGAGAACGACAAGGGGGCGCAGCGGGGAGCTGTTTTTT. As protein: CASRERTTRGRSGELFF.

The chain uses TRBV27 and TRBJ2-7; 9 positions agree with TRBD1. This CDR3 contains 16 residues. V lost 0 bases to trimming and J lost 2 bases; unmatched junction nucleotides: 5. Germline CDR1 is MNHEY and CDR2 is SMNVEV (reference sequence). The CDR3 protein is CASSLSGQGTTYEQYF. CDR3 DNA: TGTGCCAGCAGTTTATCAGGACAGGGGACGACCTACGAGCAGTACTTC.

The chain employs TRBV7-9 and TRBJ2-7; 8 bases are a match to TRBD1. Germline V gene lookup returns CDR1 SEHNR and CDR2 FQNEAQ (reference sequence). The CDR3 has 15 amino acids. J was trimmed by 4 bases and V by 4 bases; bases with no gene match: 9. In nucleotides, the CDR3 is TGTGCCAGCAGCTCGCCGACAGGGGCCTTTTACGAGCAGTACTTC. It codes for CASSSPTGAFYEQYF.

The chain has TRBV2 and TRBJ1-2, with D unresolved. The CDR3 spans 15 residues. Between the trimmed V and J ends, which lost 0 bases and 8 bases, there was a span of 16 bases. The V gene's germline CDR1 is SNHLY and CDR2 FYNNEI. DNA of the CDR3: TGTGCCAGCAGTGAAGCAGGCCCCGGTAGTTTCGGCTACACCTTC. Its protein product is CASSEAGPGSFGYTF.

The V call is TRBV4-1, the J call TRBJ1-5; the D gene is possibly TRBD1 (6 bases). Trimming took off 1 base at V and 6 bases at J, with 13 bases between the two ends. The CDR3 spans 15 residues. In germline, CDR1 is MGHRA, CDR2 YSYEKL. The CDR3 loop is CASSQGPGGRQPQHF. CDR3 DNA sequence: TGCGCCAGCAGCCAAGGTCCGGGGGGGCGTCAGCCCCAGCATTTT.

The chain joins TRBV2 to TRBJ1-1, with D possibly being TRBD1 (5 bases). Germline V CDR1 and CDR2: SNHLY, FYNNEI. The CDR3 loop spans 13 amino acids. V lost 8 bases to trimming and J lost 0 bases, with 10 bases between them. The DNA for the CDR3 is TGTGCCAGCGAAAAGGGGATGAACACTGAAGCTTTCTTT. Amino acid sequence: CASEKGMNTEAFF.

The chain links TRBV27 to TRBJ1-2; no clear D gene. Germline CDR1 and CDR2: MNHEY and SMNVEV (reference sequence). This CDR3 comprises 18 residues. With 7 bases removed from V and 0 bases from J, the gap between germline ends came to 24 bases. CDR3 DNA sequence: TGTGCCAGCACCACCATCCAACGCTGGAATCTAGCTAACTATGGCTACACCTTC. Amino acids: CASTTIQRWNLANYGYTF.

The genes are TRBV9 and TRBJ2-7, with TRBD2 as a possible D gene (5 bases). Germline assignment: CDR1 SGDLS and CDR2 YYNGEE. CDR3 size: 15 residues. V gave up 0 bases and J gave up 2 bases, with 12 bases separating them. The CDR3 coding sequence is TGTGCCAGCAGCGTAGGTAGCCCCGGGGCCTACGAGCAGTACTTC. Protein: CASSVGSPGAYEQYF.

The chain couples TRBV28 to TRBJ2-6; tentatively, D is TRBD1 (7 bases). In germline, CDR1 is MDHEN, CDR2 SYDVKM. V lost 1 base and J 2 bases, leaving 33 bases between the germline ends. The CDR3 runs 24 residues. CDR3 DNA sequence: TGTGCCAGCAGTTTATTAGGCGCCCAGGGGGTAAGGGACTTACTTGACACTGGGGCCAACGTCCTGACTTTC. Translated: CASSLLGAQGVRDLLDTGANVLTF.

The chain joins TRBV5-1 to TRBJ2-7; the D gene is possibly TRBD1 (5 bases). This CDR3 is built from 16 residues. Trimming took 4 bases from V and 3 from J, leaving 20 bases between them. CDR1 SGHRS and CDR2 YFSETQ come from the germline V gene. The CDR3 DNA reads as TGCGCCAGCAGCCCTTCCCTATCACAGGTGTACTACGAGCAGTACTTC. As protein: CASSPSLSQVYYEQYF.

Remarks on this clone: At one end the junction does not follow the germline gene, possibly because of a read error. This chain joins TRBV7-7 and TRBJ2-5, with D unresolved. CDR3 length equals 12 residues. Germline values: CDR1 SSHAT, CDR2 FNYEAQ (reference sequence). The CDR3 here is CASSLGSGPLYF. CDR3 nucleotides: TGTGCTAGCAGCTTGGGGTCGGGCCCCCTATACTTC.

The CDR3 loop reads CASSPGQGFHEQYF. The CDR3 nucleotides read TGTGCCAGCAGCCCAGGACAGGGATTCCACGAGCAGTACTTC. The chain has TRBV11-2 and TRBJ2-7, with 8 bases that match TRBD1. The CDR3 is 14 residues long. J was trimmed by 5 bases and V by 5 bases; bases with no gene match: 8. Germline-derived CDR1 and CDR2 are SGHAT and FQNNGV.

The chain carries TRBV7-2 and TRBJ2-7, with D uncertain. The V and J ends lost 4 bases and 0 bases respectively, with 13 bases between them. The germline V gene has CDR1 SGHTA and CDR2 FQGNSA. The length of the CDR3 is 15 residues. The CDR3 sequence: CASSSPGLPSYEQYF. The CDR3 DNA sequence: TGTGCCAGCAGCTCACCGGGCCTCCCCTCCTACGAGCAGTACTTC. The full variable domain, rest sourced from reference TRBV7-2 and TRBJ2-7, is GAGVSQSPSNKVTEKGKDVELRCDPISGHTALYWYRQSLGQGLEFLIYFQGNSAPDKSGLPSDRFSAERTGGSVSTLTIQRTQQEDSAVYLCASSSPGLPSYEQYFGPGTRLTVT.

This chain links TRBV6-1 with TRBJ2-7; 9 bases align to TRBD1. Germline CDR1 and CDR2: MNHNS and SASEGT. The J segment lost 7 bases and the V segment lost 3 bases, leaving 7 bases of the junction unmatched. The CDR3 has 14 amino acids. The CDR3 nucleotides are TGTGCCAGCAGTGATTTTACAGGGGGCTGGGAGCAGTACTTC. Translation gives CASSDFTGGWEQYF.

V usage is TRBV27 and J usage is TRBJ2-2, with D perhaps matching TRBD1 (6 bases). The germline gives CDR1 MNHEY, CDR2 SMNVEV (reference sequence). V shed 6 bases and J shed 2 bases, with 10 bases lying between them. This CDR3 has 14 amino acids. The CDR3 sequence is CASRPGHNTGELFF. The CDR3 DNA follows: TGTGCCAGCAGACCGGGACACAACACCGGGGAGCTGTTTTTT.

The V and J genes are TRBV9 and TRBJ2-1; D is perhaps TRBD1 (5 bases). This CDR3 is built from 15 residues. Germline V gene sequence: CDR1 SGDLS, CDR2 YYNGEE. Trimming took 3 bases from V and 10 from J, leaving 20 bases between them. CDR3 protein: CASSGGHDLQWEQFF. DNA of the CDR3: TGTGCCAGCAGCGGAGGACACGACTTGCAGTGGGAGCAGTTCTTC.

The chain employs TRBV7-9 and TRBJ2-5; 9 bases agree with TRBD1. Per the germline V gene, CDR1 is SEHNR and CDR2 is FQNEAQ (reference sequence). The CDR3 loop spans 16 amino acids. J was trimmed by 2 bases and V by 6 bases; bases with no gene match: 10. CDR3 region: CASSPPGTGWQETQYF. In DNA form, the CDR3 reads TGTGCCAGCAGTCCTCCAGGGACAGGGTGGCAAGAGACCCAGTACTTC.